These 28 T cell receptor beta chains were all obtained from the same sample, sequenced in a study of blood T cell repertoires in COVID-19. The repertoire was sequenced with immunoSEQ multiplex PCR; TCRdb's copy has only in-frame clones and lacks some. Of 80,000 to 100,000 clones listed, around 67% are singletons. The specimen was peripheral blood. These receptors originate from a man aged 70 or older with COVID-19, enrolled during active disease.

This chain uses TRBV11-2 with TRBJ1-6, with D perhaps TRBD1 (6 bases). The ends were cut back, 5 bases at V and 6 bases at J, with 14 bases in the middle. Germline V gene lookup returns CDR1 SGHAT and CDR2 FQNNGV. The CDR3 extends over 15 amino acids. For the CDR3, the DNA is TGTGCCAGCAGCCTACAGGGACGGGGTAATTCACCCCTCCACTTT. Its protein product is CASSLQGRGNSPLHF.

The rearrangement joins TRBV7-9 to TRBJ2-1; TRBD2 matches 11 bases. This CDR3 spans 18 amino acids. V was clipped by 7 bases and J by 5 bases; unmatched bases: 16. Germline CDR1 is SEHNR and CDR2 is FQNEAQ (reference sequence). The CDR3 region is CASNTIGGAGLADNEQFF. The CDR3 DNA reads as TGTGCCAGCAATACAATCGGGGGCGCGGGACTAGCGGACAATGAGCAGTTCTTC.

This clone was picked up a small number of times. The V gene is TRBV18, the J gene TRBJ1-1, with a possible D match to TRBD1 (5 bases). With 5 bases removed from V and 0 bases from J, the gap between germline ends came to 7 bases. The germline gives CDR1 KGHSH, CDR2 LQKENI. The CDR3 is 13 amino acids. As DNA, the CDR3 is TGTGCCAGCTCAGGGGGGGTGAACACTGAAGCTTTCTTT. This sequence encodes CASSGGVNTEAFF.

V gene TRBV2 combines with J gene TRBJ1-3; the D is unclear. Germline CDR1 and CDR2: SNHLY and FYNNEI. This CDR3 has 13 amino acids. V lost 8 bases and J 2 bases, leaving 10 bases between the germline ends. CDR3 region: CASCYFPGNTIYF. The CDR3 bases are TGTGCCAGCTGCTACTTCCCTGGAAACACCATATATTTT.

The chain employs TRBV6-2 or TRBV6-3 and TRBJ2-5, with 10 bases matching TRBD2. CDR3 length: 17 residues. Germline CDR1 reads MNHEY; CDR2 reads SVGEGT. The trim removed 4 bases at V and 9 bases at J, leaving 17 bases unmatched. CDR3 loop: CASSWGPTSGISGSQYF. For the CDR3, the DNA is TGTGCCAGCAGTTGGGGCCCCACTAGCGGGATATCGGGGTCCCAGTACTTC.

The V and J genes are TRBV6-5 and TRBJ2-1; TRBD2 might be the D (6 bases). The germline V gene encodes CDR1 MNHEY and CDR2 SVGAGI. The CDR3 loop spans 16 amino acids. The V end lost 2 bases, the J end lost 7 bases, and 18 bases lay between the germline ends. The DNA for the CDR3 is TGTGCCAGCAGTTACACTTACCGGGGGAGCGGGAATGAGCAGTTCTTC. Protein sequence: CASSYTYRGSGNEQFF.

Only a few counts were recorded for this clone. The chain couples TRBV28 to TRBJ2-7; TRBD1 is a possible D gene (6 bases). V lost 7 bases and J lost 0, with 10 bases in between. This CDR3 spans 13 amino acids. Germline CDR1 reads MDHEN; CDR2 reads SYDVKM. The CDR3 region has the DNA TGTGCCAGCAACCTACAGGGCTCCTACGAGCAGTACTTC. Amino acids: CASNLQGSYEQYF. Combining the CDR3 with reference TRBV28 and TRBJ2-7 gives the whole variable domain DVKVTQSSRYLVKRTGEKVFLECVQDMDHENMFWYRQDPGLGLRLIYFSYDVKMKEKGDIPEGYSVSREKKERFSLILESASTNQTSMYLCASNLQGSYEQYFGPGTRLTVT.

The chain employs TRBV28 and TRBJ2-7; 10 positions agree with TRBD1. With V trimmed by 6 bases and J by 9 bases, 8 bases remained unmatched. CDR3 size: 13 residues. From germline, CDR1 is MDHEN and CDR2 SYDVKM. The CDR3 DNA sequence: TGTGCCAGCAGCACCACGGACAGGGGGGGGCAGTACTTC. Its protein product is CASSTTDRGGQYF.

The chain combines TRBV7-5 with TRBJ2-2; the table's D call TRBD2 went unverified against the DNA. TRBV7-5 is described as a pseudogene. The CDR3 consists of 17 residues. As DNA, the CDR3 is TGTGTCAGAAGCATCCCGACTGCCGGGAGGGACACCGGGGAGCTGTTTTTT. Translated: CVRSIPTAGRDTGELFF.

This chain connects TRBV27 to TRBJ2-1, with D possibly being TRBD2 (6 bases). The CDR3 extends over 17 amino acids. Trimming removed 3 bases from V and 0 bases from J, with 15 bases in between. Germline lookup yields CDR1 MNHEY and CDR2 SMNVEV (reference sequence). The CDR3 region is CASSFQSGTASYNEQFF. CDR3 nucleotide sequence: TGTGCCAGCAGTTTTCAGTCGGGGACTGCCTCCTACAATGAGCAGTTCTTC.

This clone was seen only a few times. This may arise from a read error, as a much more abundant clone is one base away. The rearrangement uses TRBV10-3 and TRBJ2-2; 8 nucleotides align to TRBD2. Germline assignment: CDR1 ENHRY and CDR2 SYGVKD. V lost 10 bases and J lost 8; bases outside the gene matches: 9. The CDR3 contains 13 residues. For the CDR3, the DNA is TGTGCCACCAACGGGGGGGCAGCGGGGGAGCTGTTTTTT. This translates into CATNGGAAGELFF.

CDR3 nucleotide sequence: TGTGCCAGCAGGAGGGAAGGGGGCGGCGGGGAGCTGTTTTTT. It is translated as CASRREGGGGELFF. The J gene is TRBJ2-2, the V gene TRBV9, with 7 bases lining up with TRBD1. V dropped 5 bases and J dropped 7; count of bases not matched to a gene: 8. Germline loops: CDR1 SGDLS, CDR2 YYNGEE. The CDR3 contains 14 residues.

V is TRBV9 and J is TRBJ2-7; perhaps TRBD2 as D (5 bases). The germline V gene encodes CDR1 SGDLS and CDR2 YYNGEE. The CDR3 is 15 amino acids. Trimming left V 0 bases short and J 1 base short, with 11 bases between. This chain's CDR3 is CASSVDFGGSYEQYF. The CDR3 nucleotides read TGTGCCAGCAGCGTAGACTTCGGAGGTTCCTACGAGCAGTACTTC. Variable domain in full (rest from reference TRBV9 and TRBJ2-7): DSGVTQTPKHLITATGQRVTLRCSPRSGDLSVYWYQQSLDQGLQFLIQYYNGEERAKGNILERFSAQQFPDLHSELNLSSLELGDSALYFCASSVDFGGSYEQYFGPGTRLTVT.

The rearrangement links TRBV7-9 to TRBJ2-2; no clear D. This CDR3 is 16 amino acids long. V was pared by 5 bases and J by 2 bases, with 15 bases between. The germline V gene has CDR1 SEHNR and CDR2 FQNEAQ (reference sequence). CDR3 nucleotides: TGTGCCAGCAGCATACTCCGGGTATCTAACACCGGGGAGCTGTTTTTT. Translation gives CASSILRVSNTGELFF.

This clone is a singleton in its sample. This sequence joins TRBV7-2 and TRBJ1-2; 7 bases are shared with TRBD1. Germline-derived CDR1 and CDR2 are SGHTA and FQGNSA. Trimming cost V 5 bases and J 3 bases; bases outside gene matches: 9. The CDR3 is 15 amino acids. The CDR3 protein is CASSRGEGGYYGYTF. Here the CDR3 DNA reads TGTGCCAGCAGCCGGGGCGAAGGGGGCTACTATGGCTACACCTTC.

V and J are TRBV21-1 and TRBJ2-2; no DNA check was done on the table's D call, TRBD1. TRBV21-1 is reported as a pseudogene. The CDR3 extends over 16 amino acids. The CDR3 sequence: CASSTKQVLEIGELFF. The CDR3 DNA follows: TGTGCCAGCAGCACGAAACAGGTTCTAGAGATCGGGGAGCTGTTTTTT.

The chain employs TRBV3-1 (or the pseudogene TRBV3-2) and TRBJ2-1; a weak D match, TRBD2 (5 bases). CDR1 is LGHDT, CDR2 YNNKEL, per germline (reference sequence). The CDR3 has 16 amino acids. Trimming took off 0 bases at V and 7 bases at J, with 16 bases between the two ends. The CDR3 region is CASSQDVSNPGNEQFF. In nucleotides, the CDR3 is TGTGCCAGCAGCCAAGACGTGTCTAACCCGGGGAATGAGCAGTTCTTC.

The chain links TRBV21-1 to TRBJ2-3; TRBD2 is the table's D call and was not checked against the DNA. TRBV21-1 corresponds to a pseudogene. The CDR3 covers 16 residues. The CDR3 region is CASSKGLVAGADTQYF. The CDR3 bases are TGTGCCAGCAGCAAAGGGTTGGTAGCGGGAGCTGATACGCAGTATTTT.

The chain couples TRBV7-2 to TRBJ2-1, with TRBD2 matching over 15 bases. From germline, CDR1 is SGHTA and CDR2 FQGNSA. The CDR3 spans 18 residues. The ends lost 4 bases at V and 2 bases at J; junction bases unmatched: 6. DNA of the CDR3: TGTGCCAGCAGCTCCTGGACTAGCGGGAGGGCGACCTACAATGAGCAGTTCTTC. It yields the protein CASSSWTSGRATYNEQFF.

The V and J genes are TRBV24-1 and TRBJ2-3; D might be TRBD2 (7 bases). Trimming stripped 6 bases from V and 0 bases from J, with 12 bases between. The germline V gene encodes CDR1 KGHDR and CDR2 SFDVKD. The CDR3 has 15 amino acids. CDR3 bases: TGTGCCACCAGTAGGGGGGGACCGAGCACAGATACGCAGTATTTT. Amino acid sequence: CATSRGGPSTDTQYF.

The chain recombines TRBV19 with TRBJ2-1; 9 positions match TRBD2. CDR3 length: 15 residues. J gave up 9 bases and V 5 bases, and 11 bases lay outside the gene matches. CDR1 and CDR2 (germline): LNHDA, SQIVND (reference sequence). The CDR3 nucleotides are TGTGCCAGTAGTTTGACACTAATGACTAGCGGTGAGCAGTTCTTC. Translating it yields CASSLTLMTSGEQFF.

This sequence joins TRBV5-1 and TRBJ1-2; 7 bases align to TRBD1. CDR1 SGHRS and CDR2 YFSETQ come from the germline V gene. The length of the CDR3 is 16 residues. V gave up 0 bases and J gave up 4 bases; unmatched junction bases: 9. Written as DNA, the CDR3 is TGCGCCAGCAGCTTGGAAGAGACAGGGTTAGGCTATGGCTACACCTTC. Translated: CASSLEETGLGYGYTF.

The chain has TRBV7-2 and TRBJ2-7; TRBD2 aligns across 7 bases. The CDR3 spans 15 residues. Germline CDR1 is SGHTA and CDR2 is FQGNSA. The V segment lost 5 bases and the J segment 3 bases; nucleotides outside the gene matches: 10. The CDR3 spells CASSGRGLQIYEQYF. In nucleotides, the CDR3 is TGTGCCAGCAGCGGGAGGGGACTTCAAATCTACGAGCAGTACTTC.

This chain uses TRBV15 with TRBJ1-6, with D maybe TRBD1 (6 bases). CDR3 length: 14 residues. Germline V gives CDR1 LNHNV, CDR2 YYDKDF (reference sequence). V was cut by 5 bases and J by 11 bases, with 16 bases left in between. In nucleotides, the CDR3 is TGTGCCACCAGCCGTGGGGGCCCCCCTGCACCCCTCCACTTT. This encodes CATSRGGPPAPLHF.

The chain links TRBV14 to TRBJ2-7, with D maybe TRBD2 (7 bases). The V end lost 1 base, the J end lost 4 bases, and 14 bases lay between the germline ends. Looked up from germline, CDR1 is SGHDN and CDR2 is FVKESK. CDR3 length equals 15 residues. CDR3 residues: CASSQGRGGIYEQYF. The CDR3 nucleotides are TGTGCCAGCAGCCAAGGAAGGGGGGGGATTTACGAGCAGTACTTC.

This chain joins TRBV5-1 and TRBJ1-3; a weak D match, TRBD1 (5 bases). This CDR3 region has 15 residues. Germline values: CDR1 SGHRS, CDR2 YFSETQ. V dropped 4 bases and J dropped 4 bases, with 15 bases sitting between them. The CDR3 DNA reads TGCGCCAGCAGCCCGGGGGGGGTTGTAGGAAACACCATATATTTT. Amino acid sequence: CASSPGGVVGNTIYF.

The genes are TRBV19 and TRBJ2-7; 10 bases agree with TRBD1. This CDR3 is built from 14 residues. After removal of 4 bases from V and 6 bases from J, the junction contained 6 bases not matched to a gene. Germline values: CDR1 LNHDA, CDR2 SQIVND (reference sequence). The CDR3 DNA reads as TGTGCCAGTAGTACCCGGGACAGGGGTCCCGAGCAGTACTTC. Residues: CASSTRDRGPEQYF.

The chain joins TRBV6-6 to TRBJ2-3, with D possibly being TRBD2 (5 bases). Trimming removed 6 bases from V and 4 bases from J, with 11 bases in between. CDR1 MNHNY and CDR2 SVGAGI come from the germline V gene (reference sequence). The CDR3 loop spans 13 amino acids. The CDR3 sequence: CASSPLAPDTQYF. CDR3 in DNA: TGTGCCAGCAGCCCGCTAGCTCCAGATACGCAGTATTTT.